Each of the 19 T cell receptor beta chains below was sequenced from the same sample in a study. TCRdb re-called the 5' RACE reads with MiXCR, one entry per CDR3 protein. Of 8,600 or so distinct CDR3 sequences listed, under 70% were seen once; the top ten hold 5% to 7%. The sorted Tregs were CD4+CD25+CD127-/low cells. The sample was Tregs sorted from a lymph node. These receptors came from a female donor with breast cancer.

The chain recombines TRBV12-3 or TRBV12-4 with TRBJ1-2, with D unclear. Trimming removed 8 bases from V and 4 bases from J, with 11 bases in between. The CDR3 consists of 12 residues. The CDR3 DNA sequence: TGTGCCAGCTCGGGCAGCACCTATGGCTACACCTTC. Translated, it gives CASSGSTYGYTF.

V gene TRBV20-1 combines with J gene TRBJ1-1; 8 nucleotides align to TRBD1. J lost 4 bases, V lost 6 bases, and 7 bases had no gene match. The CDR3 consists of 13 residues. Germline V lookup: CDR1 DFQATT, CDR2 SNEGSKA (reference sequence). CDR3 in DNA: TGCAGTGCACCGGACAGGGTCAGCACTGAAGCTTTCTTT. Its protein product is CSAPDRVSTEAFF.

CDR3 amino acids: CASSLEGKGDSPLHF. CDR3 DNA sequence: TGCGCCAGCAGCTTGGAGGGGAAGGGGGATTCACCCCTCCACTTT. The chain combines TRBV5-1 with TRBJ1-6, with D tentatively TRBD1 (6 bases). V was shortened by 0 bases and J by 8 bases, with 12 bases between the two germline ends. The CDR3 covers 15 residues. Germline CDR1 and CDR2: SGHRS and YFSETQ.

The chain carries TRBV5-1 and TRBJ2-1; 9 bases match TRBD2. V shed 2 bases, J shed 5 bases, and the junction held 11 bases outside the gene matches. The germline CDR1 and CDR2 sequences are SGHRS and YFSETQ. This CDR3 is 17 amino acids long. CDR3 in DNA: TGCGCCAGCAGCTTTATGACACCGGGACTAGCTAACAATGAGCAGTTCTTC. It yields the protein CASSFMTPGLANNEQFF.

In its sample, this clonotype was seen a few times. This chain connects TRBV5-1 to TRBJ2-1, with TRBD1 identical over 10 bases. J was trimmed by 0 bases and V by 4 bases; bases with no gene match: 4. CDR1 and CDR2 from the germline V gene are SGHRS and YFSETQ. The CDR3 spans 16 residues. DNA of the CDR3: TGCGCCAGCAGCACGGACAGGGGGAGCTCCTACAATGAGCAGTTCTTC. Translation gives CASSTDRGSSYNEQFF.

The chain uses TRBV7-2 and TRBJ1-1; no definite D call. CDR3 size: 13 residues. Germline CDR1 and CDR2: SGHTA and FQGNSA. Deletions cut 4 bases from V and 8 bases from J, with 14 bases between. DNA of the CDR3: TGTGCCAGCAGCTCCTTCCCCTTGGGCGAAGCTTTCTTT. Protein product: CASSSFPLGEAFF.

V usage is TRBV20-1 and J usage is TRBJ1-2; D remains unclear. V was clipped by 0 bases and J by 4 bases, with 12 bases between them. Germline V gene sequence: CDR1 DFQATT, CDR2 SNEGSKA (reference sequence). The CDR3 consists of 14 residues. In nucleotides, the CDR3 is TGCAGTGCTAGAGATTCGGCCAGGATCTATGGCTACACCTTC. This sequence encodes CSARDSARIYGYTF.

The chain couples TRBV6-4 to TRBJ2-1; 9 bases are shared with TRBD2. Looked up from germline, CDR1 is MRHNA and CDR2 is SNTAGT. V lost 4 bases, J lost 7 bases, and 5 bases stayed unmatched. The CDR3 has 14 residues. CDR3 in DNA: TGTGCCAGCAGTGTCGGCGGGAGGGTTAATGAGCAGTTCTTC. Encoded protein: CASSVGGRVNEQFF.

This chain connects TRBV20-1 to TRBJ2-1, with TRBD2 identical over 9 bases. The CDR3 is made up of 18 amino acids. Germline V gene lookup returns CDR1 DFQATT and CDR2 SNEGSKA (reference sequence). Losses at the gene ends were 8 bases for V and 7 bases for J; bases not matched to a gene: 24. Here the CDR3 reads CSPRSPPEAGGVRNEQFF. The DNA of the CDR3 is TGCAGTCCGCGCAGTCCACCGGAGGCGGGAGGGGTTCGGAATGAGCAGTTCTTC.

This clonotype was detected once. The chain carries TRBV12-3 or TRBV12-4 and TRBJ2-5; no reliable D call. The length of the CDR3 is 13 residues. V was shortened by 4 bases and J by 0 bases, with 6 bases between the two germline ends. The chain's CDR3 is CASSSDNQETQYF. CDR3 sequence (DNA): TGTGCCAGCAGTTCAGATAACCAAGAGACCCAGTACTTC.

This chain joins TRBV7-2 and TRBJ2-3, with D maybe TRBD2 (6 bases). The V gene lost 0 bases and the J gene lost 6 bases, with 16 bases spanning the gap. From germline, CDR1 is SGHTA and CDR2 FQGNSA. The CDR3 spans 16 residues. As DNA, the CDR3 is TGTGCCAGCAGCTTAGCGCGGGACCGACTGTCGGATACGCAGTATTTT. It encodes CASSLARDRLSDTQYF.

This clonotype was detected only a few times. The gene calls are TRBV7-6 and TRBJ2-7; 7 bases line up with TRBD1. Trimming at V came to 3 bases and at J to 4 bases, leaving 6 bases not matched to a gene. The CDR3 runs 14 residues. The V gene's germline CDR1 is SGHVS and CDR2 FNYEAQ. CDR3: CASSLAAGGYEQYV. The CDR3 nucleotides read TGTGCCAGCAGCTTGGCAGCAGGGGGTTACGAGCAGTACGTC.

The CDR3 nucleotides read TGCGCCAGCAGCCAAGACGGGACAGGGGGGTGCTATGGCTACACCTTC. Its translation: CASSQDGTGGCYGYTF. The chain links TRBV4-3 to TRBJ1-2; 11 positions match TRBD1. Trimming removed 0 bases from V and 4 bases from J; junction bases left unmatched: 4. The CDR3 has 16 amino acids. Germline V gene sequence: CDR1 LGHNA, CDR2 YSLEER.

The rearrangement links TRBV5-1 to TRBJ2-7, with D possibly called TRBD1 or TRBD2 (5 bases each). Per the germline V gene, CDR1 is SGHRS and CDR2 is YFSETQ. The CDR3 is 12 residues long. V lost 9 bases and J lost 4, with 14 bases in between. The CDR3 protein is CAKRWGGYEQYF. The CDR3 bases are TGCGCCAAAAGATGGGGCGGGTACGAGCAGTACTTC.

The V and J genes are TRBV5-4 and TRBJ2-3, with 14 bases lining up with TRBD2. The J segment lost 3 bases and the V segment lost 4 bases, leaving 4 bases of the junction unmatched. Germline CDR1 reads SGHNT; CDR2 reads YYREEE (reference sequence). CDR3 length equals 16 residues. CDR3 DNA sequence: TGTGCCAGCAGCCAACGGACTAGCGGGAGGACAGATACGCAGTATTTT. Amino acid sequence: CASSQRTSGRTDTQYF.

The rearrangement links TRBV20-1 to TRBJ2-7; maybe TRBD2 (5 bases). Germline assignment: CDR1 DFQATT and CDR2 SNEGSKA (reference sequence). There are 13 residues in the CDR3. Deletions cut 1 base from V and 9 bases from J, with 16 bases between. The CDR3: CSARARVAAGQYF. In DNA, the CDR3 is TGCAGTGCTAGAGCCCGAGTCGCGGCGGGGCAGTACTTC.

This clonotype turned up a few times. The CDR3 loop reads CASRVESGAEAFF. DNA of the CDR3: TGCGCCAGCAGGGTGGAGTCGGGGGCTGAAGCTTTCTTT. The chain links TRBV5-1 to TRBJ1-1; D is perhaps TRBD1 (5 bases). The V end lost 5 bases, the J end lost 6 bases, and 14 bases lay between the germline ends. Germline-derived CDR1 and CDR2 are SGHRS and YFSETQ. The CDR3 totals 13 residues.

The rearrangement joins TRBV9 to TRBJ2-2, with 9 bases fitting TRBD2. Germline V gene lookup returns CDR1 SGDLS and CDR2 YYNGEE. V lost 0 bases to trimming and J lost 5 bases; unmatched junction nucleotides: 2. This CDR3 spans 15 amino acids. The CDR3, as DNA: TGTGCCAGCAGCGTAGTAGCGGGGGAGACCGGGGAGCTGTTTTTT. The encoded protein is CASSVVAGETGELFF.

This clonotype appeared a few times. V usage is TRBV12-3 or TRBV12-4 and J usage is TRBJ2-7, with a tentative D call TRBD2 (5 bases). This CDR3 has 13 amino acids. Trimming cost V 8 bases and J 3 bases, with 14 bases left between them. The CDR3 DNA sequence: TGTGCCAGCGGTCCCGGGAAGGGCTACGAGCAGTACTTC. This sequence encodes CASGPGKGYEQYF.